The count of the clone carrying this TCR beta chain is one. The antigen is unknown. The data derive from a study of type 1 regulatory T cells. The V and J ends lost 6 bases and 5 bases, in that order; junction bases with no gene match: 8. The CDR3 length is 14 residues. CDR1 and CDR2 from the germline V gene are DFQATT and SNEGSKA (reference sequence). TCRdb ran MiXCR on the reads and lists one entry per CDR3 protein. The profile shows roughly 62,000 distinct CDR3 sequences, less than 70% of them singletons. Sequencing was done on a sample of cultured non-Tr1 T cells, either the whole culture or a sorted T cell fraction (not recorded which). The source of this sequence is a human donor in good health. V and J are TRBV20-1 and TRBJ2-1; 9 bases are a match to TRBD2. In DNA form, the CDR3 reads TGCAGTGCGGGTGGCGGGAGGGCCGACAATGAGCAGTTCTTC. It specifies CSAGGGRADNEQFF.